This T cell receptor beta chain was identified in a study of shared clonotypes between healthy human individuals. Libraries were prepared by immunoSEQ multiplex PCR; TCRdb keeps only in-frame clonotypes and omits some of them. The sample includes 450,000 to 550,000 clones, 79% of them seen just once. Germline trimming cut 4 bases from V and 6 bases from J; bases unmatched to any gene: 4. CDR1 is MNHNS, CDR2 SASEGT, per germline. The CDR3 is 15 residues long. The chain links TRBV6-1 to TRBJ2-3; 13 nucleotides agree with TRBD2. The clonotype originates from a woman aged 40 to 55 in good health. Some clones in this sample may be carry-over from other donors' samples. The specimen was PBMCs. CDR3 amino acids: CASSGGTSGTDTQYF. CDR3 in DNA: TGTGCCAGCAGTGGTGGGACTAGCGGGACGGATACGCAGTATTTT.